The source of this T cell receptor (beta chain) is a study of T cell responses to AZD1222 COVID-19 vaccine. Measured with immunoSEQ multiplex PCR; TCRdb has only the in-frame clones, and not every one. The table shows 50,000 to 65,000 clones, with about 87% occurring only once. Regarding this clone: Antigen unknown.

This CDR3 region has 11 residues. V was cut by 6 bases and J by 5 bases, with 7 bases left in between. General observations from the study: Unmutated variant regions are reportedly targeted by nearly half of spike-specific TCRs. There were mostly white British donors and more females than males, and clonal diversity was possibly underestimated. Across the whole spike, CD4 TCRs peaked at regions 160-218 and 743-854.

The chain has TRBV12-3 or TRBV12-4 and TRBJ1-1; D uncertain. Material: peripheral blood, obtained on day 0 of AZD1222 vaccination. This TCR derives from an adult in good health. In nucleotides, the CDR3 is TGTGCCAGCAGCTCCAATACTGAAGCTTTCTTT. Protein product: CASSSNTEAFF.